Each of the 32 T cell receptor beta chains below was sequenced from the same sample in a study of blood T cell repertoires in COVID-19. This table comes from immunoSEQ multiplex PCR, and its TCRdb copy is limited to in-frame clones, with some not included. The top ten hold roughly 6.8% of the sample, which has a few hundred thousand clones, approximately 92% seen once. The sample comprised peripheral blood. The origin of the receptors is a woman in her thirties with COVID-19, enrolled during active disease.

The chain uses TRBV29-1 and TRBJ2-1, with TRBD2 matching 9 bases. Per germline, CDR1 SQVTM and CDR2 ANQGSEA. J gave up 7 bases and V 5 bases, and 6 bases lay outside the gene matches. The CDR3 consists of 13 residues. The CDR3 loop reads CSVSGTSKNEQFF. CDR3 DNA sequence: TGCAGCGTTTCCGGGACTAGCAAGAATGAGCAGTTCTTC.

The V gene is TRBV24-1, the J gene TRBJ2-1; 10 nucleotides match TRBD1. Germline CDR1 reads KGHDR; CDR2 reads SFDVKD. The V segment lost 4 bases and the J segment 12 bases; nucleotides outside the gene matches: 14. The CDR3 sequence is 16 residues long. Here the CDR3 DNA reads TGTGCCACCAGTGACTCCGGGACAGGGGACTCTAGGGTGCAGTTCTTC. It is translated as CATSDSGTGDSRVQFF.

This chain joins TRBV28 and TRBJ1-2; tentatively, D is TRBD1 (6 bases). This CDR3 is 14 amino acids long. In germline, CDR1 is MDHEN, CDR2 SYDVKM. V was clipped by 8 bases and J by 5 bases, with 18 bases between them. DNA of the CDR3: TGTGCCAGCGGGGGCTATGCCCCCCTTTATGGCTACACCTTC. It translates to CASGGYAPLYGYTF.

This chain links TRBV5-1 with TRBJ2-1; TRBD2 agrees at 11 bases. The CDR3 covers 16 residues. Germline V gene data show CDR1 as SGHRS and CDR2 as YFSETQ. The V segment lost 2 bases and the J segment 7 bases; nucleotides outside the gene matches: 8. CDR3 DNA sequence: TGCGCCAGCAGCTTCCTCATAGCGGGAGGGGGGAATGAGCAGTTCTTC. It translates to CASSFLIAGGGNEQFF.

This clone was found once. The chain carries TRBV24-1 and TRBJ2-7; 7 nucleotides match TRBD2. J was trimmed by 5 bases and V by 10 bases; bases with no gene match: 10. This CDR3 spans 13 amino acids. Germline CDR1 KGHDR, CDR2 SFDVKD. The CDR3: CATAPRGVHEQYF. In nucleotides, the CDR3 is TGTGCCACTGCCCCCCGGGGGGTACACGAGCAGTACTTC.

The chain uses TRBV29-1 and TRBJ2-7; 10 bases agree with TRBD2. J lost 3 bases, V lost 4 bases, and 3 bases had no gene match. This CDR3 has 13 residues. CDR1 SQVTM and CDR2 ANQGSEA come from the germline V gene. The CDR3 sequence is CSVARLAGYEQYF. Here the CDR3 DNA reads TGCAGCGTTGCGAGACTAGCGGGCTACGAGCAGTACTTC.

Only one count was recorded for this clone. J is TRBJ2-3 and V is TRBV11-2; possible D gene TRBD1, 6 bases. V dropped 4 bases and J dropped 6 bases, with 20 bases sitting between them. From germline, CDR1 is SGHAT and CDR2 FQNNGV. This CDR3 is built from 16 residues. Here the CDR3 DNA reads TGTGCCAGCAGCTCCCCCCTCTCGACAGGCCCTGATACGCAGTATTTT. It codes for CASSSPLSTGPDTQYF.

The rearrangement joins TRBV12-3 or TRBV12-4 to TRBJ1-5, with a possible D match to TRBD1 (5 bases). The CDR3 has 13 amino acids. The V gene lost 5 bases and the J gene lost 9 bases, with 14 bases spanning the gap. The CDR3 DNA follows: TGTGCCAGCAGTCAGGGCATCCCTCCGCCCCAGCATTTT. It is translated as CASSQGIPPPQHF.

The chain carries TRBV29-1 and TRBJ2-2, with 8 bases that match TRBD1. The V and J ends lost 7 bases and 7 bases, in that order; junction bases with no gene match: 5. This CDR3 region has 12 residues. CDR1 is SQVTM, CDR2 ANQGSEA, per germline. CDR3 nucleotides: TGCAGCGCACAGGGGGGAGGCGGGGAGCTGTTTTTT. It specifies CSAQGGGGELFF.

This chain connects TRBV12-3 or TRBV12-4 to TRBJ2-1; D gene ambiguous. V lost 5 bases to trimming and J lost 6 bases, with 5 bases between them. The CDR3 is made up of 11 amino acids. The CDR3 DNA reads as TGTGCCAGCAGTCGTATCAATGAGCAGTTCTTC. Protein: CASSRINEQFF.

CDR3: CASSLVGGDYGYTF. Written as DNA, the CDR3 is TGTGCCAGCAGCTTGGTGGGGGGGGACTATGGCTACACCTTC. The genes are TRBV5-4 and TRBJ1-2, with D perhaps matching TRBD1 (5 bases). Germline CDR1 reads SGHNT; CDR2 reads YYREEE (reference sequence). V lost 0 bases, J lost 3 bases, and 9 bases lay in between. The CDR3 totals 14 residues.

The chain recombines TRBV5-1 with TRBJ2-7; D remains unclear. The V end lost 0 bases, the J end lost 3 bases, and 7 bases lay between the germline ends. CDR1 and CDR2 (germline): SGHRS, YFSETQ. The CDR3 consists of 13 residues. The CDR3 DNA sequence: TGCGCCAGCAGCTTGGCCCGCAGCTACGAGCAGTACTTC. Protein: CASSLARSYEQYF.

The chain carries TRBV6-5 and TRBJ1-3; tentative D call: TRBD1 (5 bases). With 6 bases removed from V and 0 bases from J, the gap between germline ends came to 12 bases. CDR1 MNHEY and CDR2 SVGAGI come from the germline V gene. The CDR3 has 15 amino acids. The DNA for the CDR3 is TGTGCCAGCAGCCGGGGGGGTAACTCTGGAAACACCATATATTTT. Its translation: CASSRGGNSGNTIYF.

The chain couples TRBV30 to TRBJ1-2, with 9 bases identical to TRBD1. Unmatched junction bases numbered 7, after V lost 5 bases and J lost 9 bases. Germline V gene lookup returns CDR1 GTSNPN and CDR2 SVGIG (reference sequence). The CDR3 runs 12 residues. This CDR3 is CAWDRGDGRYTF. For the CDR3, the DNA is TGTGCCTGGGACAGGGGGGACGGTCGCTACACCTTC.

This clone was found once. The chain combines TRBV30 with TRBJ1-6; 7 bases fit TRBD1. The junction had 6 bases not matched to a gene; V was cut back by 2 bases and J by 8 bases. The CDR3 totals 14 residues. In germline, CDR1 is GTSNPN, CDR2 SVGIG (reference sequence). This CDR3 is CAWSTGQVHSPLHF. The CDR3 DNA is TGTGCCTGGAGTACTGGACAGGTCCATTCACCCCTCCACTTT.

The rearrangement uses TRBV15 and TRBJ2-2; 7 bases map to TRBD1. The CDR3 totals 16 residues. Trimming at V came to 3 bases and at J to 7 bases, leaving 11 bases not matched to a gene. Per the germline V gene, CDR1 is LNHNV and CDR2 is YYDKDF (reference sequence). CDR3 coding DNA: TGTGCCACCAGCAGGGCTCCCGGACAGGATGGCGGGGAGCTGTTTTTT. This translates into CATSRAPGQDGGELFF.

The chain has TRBV30 and TRBJ1-1, with a possible D match to TRBD1 (6 bases). The CDR3 totals 14 residues. CDR1 is GTSNPN, CDR2 SVGIG, per germline (reference sequence). V was trimmed by 0 bases and J by 1 base, leaving 9 bases between them. The CDR3 bases are TGTGCCTGGAGTGTAGGGGGTCCGAACACTGAAGCTTTCTTT. Translated: CAWSVGGPNTEAFF. Full variable domain (outside the CDR3, taken from reference TRBV30 and TRBJ1-1): SQTIHQWPATLVQPVGSPLSLECTVEGTSNPNLYWYRQAAGRGLQLLFYSVGIGQISSEVPQNLSASRPQDRQFILSSKKLLLSDSGFYLCAWSVGGPNTEAFFGQGTRLTVV.

This clone was found a few times. This rearrangement joins TRBV6-2 or TRBV6-3 to TRBJ2-7, with no clear D. V lost 5 bases to trimming and J lost 9 bases, with 17 bases between them. This CDR3 has 13 amino acids. Germline CDR1 MNHEY, CDR2 SVGEGT. As DNA, the CDR3 is TGTGCCAGCAGTCTGTCGCTAAATTCAAGGCAGTACTTC. It yields the protein CASSLSLNSRQYF.

This chain joins TRBV4-1 and TRBJ1-5; no firm D call. The V and J ends lost 3 bases and 0 bases respectively, with 12 bases between them. Germline CDR1 and CDR2: MGHRA and YSYEKL. This CDR3 region has 16 residues. The CDR3 DNA reads as TGCGCCAGCAGCCATGTTAGCGGATATAGCAATCAGCCCCAGCATTTT. Its translation: CASSHVSGYSNQPQHF.

The chain is built from TRBV7-9 and TRBJ1-1; TRBD1 aligns across 12 bases. J gave up 3 bases and V 5 bases, and 7 bases lay outside the gene matches. There are 16 residues in the CDR3. Per germline, CDR1 SEHNR and CDR2 FQNEAQ (reference sequence). CDR3 amino acids: CASSGGTGGPHTEAFF. CDR3 DNA sequence: TGTGCCAGCAGCGGCGGGACAGGGGGCCCTCACACTGAAGCTTTCTTT.

The V gene is TRBV6-5, the J gene TRBJ1-2; 7 bases match TRBD1. The CDR3 is 14 residues long. V lost 4 bases and J lost 3; bases outside the gene matches: 5. Germline V CDR1 and CDR2: MNHEY, SVGAGI. In DNA form, the CDR3 reads TGTGCCAGCAGTTTTGACAGGGTCGACTATGGCTACACCTTC. As protein: CASSFDRVDYGYTF.

The chain recombines TRBV18 with TRBJ1-5; D ambiguous. V lost 6 bases and J 4 bases, leaving 13 bases between the germline ends. Germline V gene sequence: CDR1 KGHSH, CDR2 LQKENI. The CDR3 spans 14 residues. The CDR3 sequence: CASSSGRRNQPQHF. The CDR3 region has the DNA TGTGCCAGCTCCTCGGGAAGGAGGAATCAGCCCCAGCATTTT.

In its sample, this clone was seen once. The chain combines TRBV3-1 (or the pseudogene TRBV3-2) with TRBJ2-2; the D is unclear. The CDR3 length is 14 residues. Germline V lookup: CDR1 LGHDT, CDR2 YNNKEL (reference sequence). The ends were cut back, 0 bases at V and 3 bases at J, with 5 bases in the middle. CDR3 coding DNA: TGTGCCAGCAGCCAAGACCCCGACACCGGGGAGCTGTTTTTT. Protein sequence: CASSQDPDTGELFF.

V usage is TRBV6-5 and J usage is TRBJ1-1, with TRBD1 as a possible D gene (5 bases). CDR3 size: 11 residues. V lost 8 bases and J lost 4, with 8 bases in between. Germline V gene sequence: CDR1 MNHEY, CDR2 SVGAGI. The CDR3 DNA follows: TGTGCCAGCTCGCAGGGCACTGAAGCTTTCTTT. Protein sequence: CASSQGTEAFF.

The rearrangement joins TRBV7-9 to TRBJ1-2; D remains ambiguous. This CDR3 has 15 residues. V was cut by 7 bases and J by 1 base, with 16 bases left in between. Germline CDR1 reads SEHNR; CDR2 reads FQNEAQ (reference sequence). This chain's CDR3 is CASTSLEVYNYGYTF. The CDR3 DNA follows: TGTGCCAGCACTTCTTTAGAGGTCTATAACTATGGCTACACCTTC.

The CDR3 is CASSSRGQALGGTQYF. The CDR3 DNA follows: TGTGCCAGCAGCTCAAGAGGACAGGCCCTCGGTGGGACCCAGTACTTC. The chain combines TRBV7-6 with TRBJ2-5; 7 nucleotides match TRBD1. With 4 bases clipped from V and 7 bases from J, the junction kept 15 bases outside the gene matches. Germline loops: CDR1 SGHVS, CDR2 FNYEAQ. The CDR3 sequence is 16 residues long.

The chain couples TRBV7-9 to TRBJ2-5; 8 bases agree with TRBD1. The CDR3 has 15 amino acids. The ends lost 1 base at V and 5 bases at J; junction bases unmatched: 6. CDR1 is SEHNR and CDR2 is FQNEAQ in the germline V gene (reference sequence). The CDR3 nucleotides read TGTGCCAGCAGCTTAGTCCAGGGGGCGCTTGAGACCCAGTACTTC. Its protein is CASSLVQGALETQYF.

V gene TRBV5-1 combines with J gene TRBJ2-5, with D tentatively TRBD2 (5 bases). Trimming took off 4 bases at V and 5 bases at J, with 15 bases between the two ends. The CDR3 covers 14 residues. CDR1 SGHRS and CDR2 YFSETQ come from the germline V gene. CDR3 sequence reads: CASSPGELGETQYF. The CDR3 coding sequence is TGCGCCAGCAGCCCCGGGGAGTTAGGGGAGACCCAGTACTTC.

The chain couples TRBV28 to TRBJ2-1; 7 positions agree with TRBD2. CDR3 length: 12 residues. Trimming took 7 bases from V and 8 from J; bases not matched to a gene: 5. Germline assignment: CDR1 MDHEN and CDR2 SYDVKM. This CDR3 reads CASMGGVYEQFF. CDR3 DNA: TGTGCCAGCATGGGGGGGGTCTATGAGCAGTTCTTC.

This clone has a single count. Compared with germline, one end of the junction differs, possibly owing to a read error. The J gene is TRBJ1-2, the V gene TRBV19; D is undetermined. Germline CDR1 is LNHDA and CDR2 is SQIVND (reference sequence). The CDR3 runs 17 residues. The CDR3 nucleotides read TGTGCCAGCAGTATCACCTCAAACAGTTTGACTAACTATGGCTACACCTTC. Translated: CASSITSNSLTNYGYTF.

The sample holds one count of this clone. This sequence joins TRBV14 and TRBJ1-2; 11 nucleotides agree with TRBD1. V gave up 0 bases and J gave up 13 bases; unmatched junction bases: 4. Germline CDR1 SGHDN, CDR2 FVKESK. This CDR3 is 13 amino acids long. The CDR3 DNA is TGTGCCAGCAGCCAAGATCGAGGGACAGGGGGCACCTTC. Translation: CASSQDRGTGGTF.

The gene calls are TRBV28 and TRBJ2-5; no clear D gene. Per the germline V gene, CDR1 is MDHEN and CDR2 is SYDVKM. The CDR3 runs to 15 residues. Trimming removed 2 bases at V and 2 bases at J, with 12 bases between. CDR3 nucleotides: TGTGCCAGCAGTTTAATCCCCTGGCAGCAAGAGACCCAGTACTTC. The encoded protein is CASSLIPWQQETQYF.